This T cell receptor (beta chain) emerged from a study of blood T cell repertoires in COVID-19. Study overall: Donors in the United States, Italy and Spain gave samples during acute or convalescent COVID-19. PBMCs, B-cell-depleted T cells, or T cells were the source of the cDNA or gDNA that made up the material.

V was shortened by 5 bases and J by 7 bases, with 21 bases between the two germline ends. This CDR3 contains 15 residues. The germline V gene has CDR1 MDHEN and CDR2 SYDVKM. One Seattle source followed patients from active infection through their disease course. Sequencing used immunoSEQ multiplex PCR; TCRdb keeps in-frame clones, though not all of them. The sample consists of over 150,000 clones, roughly 88% of them appearing once. The chain uses TRBV28 and TRBJ2-7, with D possibly TRBD1 on 9 matching bases. The TCR sequence derives from a middle-aged woman with COVID-19, enrolled during active disease. The sequencing sample was made of peripheral blood. The CDR3: CASSPTGTGTREQYF. CDR3 coding DNA: TGTGCCAGCAGTCCCACCGGGACAGGGACTAGGGAGCAGTACTTC.